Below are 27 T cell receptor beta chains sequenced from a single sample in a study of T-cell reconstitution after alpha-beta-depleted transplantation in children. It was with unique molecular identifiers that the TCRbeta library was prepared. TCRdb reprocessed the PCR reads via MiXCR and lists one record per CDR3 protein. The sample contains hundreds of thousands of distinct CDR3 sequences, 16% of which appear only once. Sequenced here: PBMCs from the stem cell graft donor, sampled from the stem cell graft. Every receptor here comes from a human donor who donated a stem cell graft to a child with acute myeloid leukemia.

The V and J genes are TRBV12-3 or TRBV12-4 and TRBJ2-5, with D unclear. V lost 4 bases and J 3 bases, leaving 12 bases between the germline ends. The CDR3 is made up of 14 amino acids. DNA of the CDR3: TGTGCCAGCAGTTCCTTCGGACGGAAAGAGACCCAGTACTTC. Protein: CASSSFGRKETQYF.

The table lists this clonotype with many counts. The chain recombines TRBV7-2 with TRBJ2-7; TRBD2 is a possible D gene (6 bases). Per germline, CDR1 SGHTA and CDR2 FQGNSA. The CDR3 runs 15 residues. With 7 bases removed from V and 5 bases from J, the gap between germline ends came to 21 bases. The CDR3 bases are TGTGCCAGCACCCCGGAGGGCTTAATAGGGAACGAGCAGTACTTC. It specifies CASTPEGLIGNEQYF.

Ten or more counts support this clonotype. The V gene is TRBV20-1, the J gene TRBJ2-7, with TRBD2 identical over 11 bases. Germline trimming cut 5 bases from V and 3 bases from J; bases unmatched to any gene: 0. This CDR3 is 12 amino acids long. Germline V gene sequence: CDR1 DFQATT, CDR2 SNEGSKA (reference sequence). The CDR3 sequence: CSAGTSGYEQYF. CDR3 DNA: TGCAGTGCTGGGACTAGCGGCTACGAGCAGTACTTC.

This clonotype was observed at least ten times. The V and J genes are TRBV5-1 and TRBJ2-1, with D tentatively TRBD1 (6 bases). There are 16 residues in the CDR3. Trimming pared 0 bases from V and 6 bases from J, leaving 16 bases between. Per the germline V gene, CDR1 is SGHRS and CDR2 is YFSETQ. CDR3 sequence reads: CASSLVVAGVSNEQFF. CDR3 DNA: TGCGCCAGCAGCTTGGTTGTGGCAGGGGTTAGCAATGAGCAGTTCTTC.

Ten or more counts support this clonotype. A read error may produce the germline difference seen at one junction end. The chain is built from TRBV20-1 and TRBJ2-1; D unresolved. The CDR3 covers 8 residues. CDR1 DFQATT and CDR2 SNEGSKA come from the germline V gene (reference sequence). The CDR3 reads CSAGEQFF. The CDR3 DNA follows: TGCAGTGCTGGAGAGCAGTTCTTC.

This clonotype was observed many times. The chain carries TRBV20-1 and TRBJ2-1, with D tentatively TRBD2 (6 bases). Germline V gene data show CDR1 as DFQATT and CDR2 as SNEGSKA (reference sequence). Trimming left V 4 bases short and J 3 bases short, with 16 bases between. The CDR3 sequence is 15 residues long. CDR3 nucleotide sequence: TGCAGTGCTAACGCCGGGAGTGCGGGCTACAATGAGCAGTTCTTC. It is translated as CSANAGSAGYNEQFF.

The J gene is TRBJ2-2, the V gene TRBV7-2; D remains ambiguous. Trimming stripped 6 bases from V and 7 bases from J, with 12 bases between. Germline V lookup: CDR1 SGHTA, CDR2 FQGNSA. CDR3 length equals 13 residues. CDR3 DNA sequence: TGTGCCAGCAGAGGTTACAACGGCGGGGAGCTGTTTTTT. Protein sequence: CASRGYNGGELFF.

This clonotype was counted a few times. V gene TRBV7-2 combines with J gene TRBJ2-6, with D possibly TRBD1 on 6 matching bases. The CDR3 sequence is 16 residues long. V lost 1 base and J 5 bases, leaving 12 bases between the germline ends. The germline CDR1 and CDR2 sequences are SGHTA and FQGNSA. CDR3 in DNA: TGTGCCAGCAGCTTAGGGGGGCCAGGCAGGGCCAACGTCCTGACTTTC. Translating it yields CASSLGGPGRANVLTF.

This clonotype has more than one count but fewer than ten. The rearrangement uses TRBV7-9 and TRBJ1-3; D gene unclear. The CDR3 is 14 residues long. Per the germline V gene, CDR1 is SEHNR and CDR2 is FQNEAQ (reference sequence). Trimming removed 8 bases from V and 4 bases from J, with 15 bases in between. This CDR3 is CASERKAEGNTIYF. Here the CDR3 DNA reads TGTGCCAGCGAAAGGAAGGCGGAGGGAAACACCATATATTTT.

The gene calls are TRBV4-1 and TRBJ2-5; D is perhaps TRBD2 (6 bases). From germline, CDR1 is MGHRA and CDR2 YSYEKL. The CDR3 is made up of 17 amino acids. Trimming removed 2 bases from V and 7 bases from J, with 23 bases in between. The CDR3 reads CASSQHRYPGTGGTQYF. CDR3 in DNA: TGCGCCAGCAGCCAACACCGCTACCCCGGGACTGGAGGGACCCAGTACTTC.

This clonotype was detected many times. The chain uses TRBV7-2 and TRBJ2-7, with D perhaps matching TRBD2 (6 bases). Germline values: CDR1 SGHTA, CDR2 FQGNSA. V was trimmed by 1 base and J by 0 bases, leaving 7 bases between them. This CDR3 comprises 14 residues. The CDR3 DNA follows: TGTGCCAGCAGCTTAGGCGGGATCTCCTACGAGCAGTACTTC. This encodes CASSLGGISYEQYF.

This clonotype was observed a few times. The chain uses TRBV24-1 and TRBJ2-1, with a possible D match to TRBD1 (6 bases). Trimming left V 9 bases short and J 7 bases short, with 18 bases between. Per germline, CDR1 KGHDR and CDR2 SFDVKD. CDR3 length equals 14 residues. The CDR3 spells CATEGGPRFNEQFF. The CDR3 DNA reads TGTGCCACCGAAGGGGGACCCCGGTTTAATGAGCAGTTCTTC.

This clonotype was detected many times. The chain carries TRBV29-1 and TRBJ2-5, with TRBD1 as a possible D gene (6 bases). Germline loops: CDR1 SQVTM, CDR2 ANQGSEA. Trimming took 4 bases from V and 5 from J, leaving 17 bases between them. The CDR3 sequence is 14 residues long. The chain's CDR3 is CSVGADGGRETQYF. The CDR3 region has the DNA TGCAGCGTTGGTGCGGATGGGGGCAGGGAGACCCAGTACTTC.

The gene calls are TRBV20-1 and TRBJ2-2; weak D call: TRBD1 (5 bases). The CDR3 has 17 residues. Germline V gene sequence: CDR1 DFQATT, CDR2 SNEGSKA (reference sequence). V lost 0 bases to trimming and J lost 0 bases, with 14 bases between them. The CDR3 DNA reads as TGCAGTGCTAGAGATAGCCTAGGGGCAACGAACACCGGGGAGCTGTTTTTT. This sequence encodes CSARDSLGATNTGELFF.

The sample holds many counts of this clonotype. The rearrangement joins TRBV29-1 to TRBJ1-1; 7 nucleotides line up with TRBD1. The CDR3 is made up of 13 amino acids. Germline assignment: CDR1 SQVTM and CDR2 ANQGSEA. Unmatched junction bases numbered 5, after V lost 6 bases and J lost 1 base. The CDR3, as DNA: TGCAGCGTCGTGGACAGGCAGAACACTGAAGCTTTCTTT. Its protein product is CSVVDRQNTEAFF. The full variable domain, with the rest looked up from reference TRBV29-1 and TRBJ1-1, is SAVISQKPSRDICQRGTSLTIQCQVDSQVTMMFWYRQQPGQSLTLIATANQGSEATYESGFVIDKFPISRPNLTFSTLTVSNMSPEDSSIYLCSVVDRQNTEAFFGQGTRLTVV.

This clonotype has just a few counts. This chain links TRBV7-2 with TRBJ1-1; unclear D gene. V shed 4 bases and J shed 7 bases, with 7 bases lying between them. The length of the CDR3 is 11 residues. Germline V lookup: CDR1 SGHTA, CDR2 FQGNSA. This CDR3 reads CASSSVVEAFF. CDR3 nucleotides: TGTGCCAGCAGCTCGGTCGTTGAAGCTTTCTTT.

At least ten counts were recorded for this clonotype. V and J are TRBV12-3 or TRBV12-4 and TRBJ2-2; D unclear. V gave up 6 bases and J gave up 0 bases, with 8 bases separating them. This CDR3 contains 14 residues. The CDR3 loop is CASRPTANTGELFF. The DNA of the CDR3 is TGTGCCAGCAGGCCTACAGCGAACACCGGGGAGCTGTTTTTT.

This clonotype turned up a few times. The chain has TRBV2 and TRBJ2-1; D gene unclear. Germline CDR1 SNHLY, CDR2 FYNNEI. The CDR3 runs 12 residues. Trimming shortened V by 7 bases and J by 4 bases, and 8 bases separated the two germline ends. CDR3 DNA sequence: TGTGCCAGCACGTCTGGGTACAATGAGCAGTTCTTC. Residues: CASTSGYNEQFF. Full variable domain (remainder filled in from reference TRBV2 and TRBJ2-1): EPEVTQTPSHQVTQMGQEVILRCVPISNHLYFYWYRQILGQKVEFLVSFYNNEISEKSEIFDDQFSVERPDGSNFTLKIRSTKLEDSAMYFCASTSGYNEQFFGPGTRLTVL.

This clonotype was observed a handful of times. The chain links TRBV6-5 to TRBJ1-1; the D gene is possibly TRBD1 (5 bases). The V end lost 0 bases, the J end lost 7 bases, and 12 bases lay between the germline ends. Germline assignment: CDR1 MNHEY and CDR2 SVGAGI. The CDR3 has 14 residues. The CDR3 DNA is TGTGCCAGCAGTTACTCGGGGGGGACCGATGAAGCTTTCTTT. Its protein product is CASSYSGGTDEAFF.

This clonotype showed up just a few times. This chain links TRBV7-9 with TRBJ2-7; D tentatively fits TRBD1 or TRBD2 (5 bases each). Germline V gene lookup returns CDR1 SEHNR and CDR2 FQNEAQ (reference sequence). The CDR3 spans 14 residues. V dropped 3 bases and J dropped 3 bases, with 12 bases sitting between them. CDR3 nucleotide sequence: TGTGCCAGCAGCTTTGAGGGGACGATCTACGAGCAGTACTTC. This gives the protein CASSFEGTIYEQYF.

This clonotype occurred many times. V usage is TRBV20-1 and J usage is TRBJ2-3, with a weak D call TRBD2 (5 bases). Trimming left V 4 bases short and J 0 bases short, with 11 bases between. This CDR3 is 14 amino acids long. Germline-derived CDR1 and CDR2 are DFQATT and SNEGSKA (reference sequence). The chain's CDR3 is CSAIGGGSTDTQYF. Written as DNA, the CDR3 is TGCAGTGCTATCGGAGGAGGTAGCACAGATACGCAGTATTTT.

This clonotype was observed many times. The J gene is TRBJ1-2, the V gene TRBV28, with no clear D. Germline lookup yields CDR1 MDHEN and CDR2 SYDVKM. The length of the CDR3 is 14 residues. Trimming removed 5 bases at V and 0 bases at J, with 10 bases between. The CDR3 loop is CASSPAGANYGYTF. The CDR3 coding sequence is TGTGCCAGCAGTCCCGCAGGAGCTAACTATGGCTACACCTTC.

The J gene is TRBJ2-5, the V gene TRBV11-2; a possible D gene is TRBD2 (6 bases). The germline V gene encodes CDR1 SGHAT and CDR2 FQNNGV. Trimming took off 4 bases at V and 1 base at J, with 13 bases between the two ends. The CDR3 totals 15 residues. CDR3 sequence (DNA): TGTGCCAGCAGCTCTGGGGGAGGACCCCAAGAGACCCAGTACTTC. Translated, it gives CASSSGGGPQETQYF. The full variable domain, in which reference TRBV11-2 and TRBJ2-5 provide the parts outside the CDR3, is EAGVAQSPRYKIIEKRQSVAFWCNPISGHATLYWYQQILGQGPKLLIQFQNNGVVDDSQLPKDRFSAERLKGVDSTLKIQPAKLEDSAVYLCASSSGGGPQETQYFGPGTRLLVL.

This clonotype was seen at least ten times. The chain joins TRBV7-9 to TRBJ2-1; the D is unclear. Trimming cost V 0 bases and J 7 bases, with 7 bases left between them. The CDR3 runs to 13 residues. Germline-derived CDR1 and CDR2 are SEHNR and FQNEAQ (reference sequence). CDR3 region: CASSLATVNEQFF. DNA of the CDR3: TGTGCCAGCAGCTTAGCGACGGTGAATGAGCAGTTCTTC.

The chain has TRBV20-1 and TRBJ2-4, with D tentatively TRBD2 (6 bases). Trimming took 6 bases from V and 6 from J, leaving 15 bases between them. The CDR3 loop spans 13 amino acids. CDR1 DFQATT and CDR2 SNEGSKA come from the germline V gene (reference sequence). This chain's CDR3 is CSASQPGLNIQYF. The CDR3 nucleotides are TGCAGTGCGAGCCAGCCGGGACTAAACATTCAGTACTTC.

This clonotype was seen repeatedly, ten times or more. The CDR3 is CSARVQGGEQYV. The CDR3 nucleotides are TGCAGTGCTAGAGTTCAGGGAGGGGAGCAGTACGTC. The rearrangement joins TRBV20-1 to TRBJ2-7; 7 nucleotides match TRBD2. The CDR3 sequence is 12 residues long. V lost 1 base and J lost 7; bases outside the gene matches: 4. Germline V lookup: CDR1 DFQATT, CDR2 SNEGSKA (reference sequence).

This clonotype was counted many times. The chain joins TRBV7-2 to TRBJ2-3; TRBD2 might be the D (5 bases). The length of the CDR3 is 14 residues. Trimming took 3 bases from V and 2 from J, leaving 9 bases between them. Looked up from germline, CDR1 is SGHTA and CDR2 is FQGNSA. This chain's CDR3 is CASSFSRDTDTQYF. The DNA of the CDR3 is TGTGCCAGCAGCTTTTCCCGGGACACAGATACGCAGTATTTT.